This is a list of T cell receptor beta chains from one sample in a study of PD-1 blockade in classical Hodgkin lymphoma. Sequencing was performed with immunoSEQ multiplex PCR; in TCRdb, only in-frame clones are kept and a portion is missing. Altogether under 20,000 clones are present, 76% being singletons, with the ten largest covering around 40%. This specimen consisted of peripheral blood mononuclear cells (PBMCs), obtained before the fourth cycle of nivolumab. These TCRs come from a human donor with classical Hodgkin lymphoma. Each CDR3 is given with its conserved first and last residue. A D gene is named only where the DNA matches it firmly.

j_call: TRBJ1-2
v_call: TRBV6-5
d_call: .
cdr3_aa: CASSYQRAEPSMGYTF

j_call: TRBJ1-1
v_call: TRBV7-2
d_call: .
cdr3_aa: CASNIAAEAFF

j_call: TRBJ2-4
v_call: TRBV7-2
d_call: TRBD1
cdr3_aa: CASSLDFGNRGQNIQYF

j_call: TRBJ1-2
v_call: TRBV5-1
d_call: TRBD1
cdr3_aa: CASSLVGDRGTYTF

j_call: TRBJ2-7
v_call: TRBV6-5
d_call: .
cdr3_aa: CASSSYGGQDEQYF

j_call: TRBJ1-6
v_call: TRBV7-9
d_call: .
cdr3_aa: CASSLDRSPLHF

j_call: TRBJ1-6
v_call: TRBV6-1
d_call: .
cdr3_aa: CASSETPPRGNSPLHF

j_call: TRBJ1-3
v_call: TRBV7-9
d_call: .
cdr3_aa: CASSYSTGSGNTIYF

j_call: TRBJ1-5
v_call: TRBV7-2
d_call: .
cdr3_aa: CASSSGTVSNQPQHF

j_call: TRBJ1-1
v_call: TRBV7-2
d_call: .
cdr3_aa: CASSFKGNTEAFF

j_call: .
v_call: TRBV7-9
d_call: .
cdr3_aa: CASNVGNEQYF

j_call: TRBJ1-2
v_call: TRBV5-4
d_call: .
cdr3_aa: CASSSQLLQGSGYGYTF

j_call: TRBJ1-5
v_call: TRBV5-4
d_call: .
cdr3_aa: CASSLGLFRTLHNQPQHF

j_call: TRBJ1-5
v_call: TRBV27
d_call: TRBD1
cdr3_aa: CASSTYGQGPLPNQPQHF

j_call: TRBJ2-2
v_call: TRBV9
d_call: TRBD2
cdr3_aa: CASSTLAGAPNTGELFF

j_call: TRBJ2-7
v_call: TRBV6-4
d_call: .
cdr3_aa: CASGIYEQYF

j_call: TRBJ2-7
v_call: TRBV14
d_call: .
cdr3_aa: CASSQAYEQYF

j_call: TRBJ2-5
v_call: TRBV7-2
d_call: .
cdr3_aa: CASSWGLTPQYF

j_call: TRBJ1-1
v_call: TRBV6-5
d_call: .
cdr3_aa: CASSRTNDPEAFF

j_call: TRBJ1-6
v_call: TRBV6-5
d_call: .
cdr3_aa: CASSSSYNSPLHF

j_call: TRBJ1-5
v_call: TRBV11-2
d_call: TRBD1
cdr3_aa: CASSLDRGGQPQHF

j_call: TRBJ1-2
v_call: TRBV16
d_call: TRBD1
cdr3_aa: CASSQGDRGGYTF

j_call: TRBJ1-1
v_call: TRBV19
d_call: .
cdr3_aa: CASNAQNTEAFF

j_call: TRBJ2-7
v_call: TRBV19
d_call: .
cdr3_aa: CASSIAEGYEQYF

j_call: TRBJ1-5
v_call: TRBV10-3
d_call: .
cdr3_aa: CAISSLQGESPQHF

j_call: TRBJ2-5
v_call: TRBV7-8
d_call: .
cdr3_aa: CASSFPQQVETQYF

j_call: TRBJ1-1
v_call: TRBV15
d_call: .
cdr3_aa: CATSGQLLNTEAFF